This T cell receptor (beta chain) was found in a study of lymphopenia after photon versus proton radiotherapy (dated by TCRdb to about 2019). As for the study more broadly: Photon and proton radiation therapy were compared by the study for their immunological effects in patients with gastrointestinal tumors who developed high-grade lymphopenia. The cohort included more than 15 patients with gastrointestinal tumors who developed lymphopenia after receiving either photon or proton therapy. The goal of the study was to characterize the differences between the two radiation modalities in how they affect the immune system. Points the paper makes about the study in general: Proton-treated patients stayed relatively stable during treatment, while photon-treated patients lost naive T cells and TCR diversity and gained effector/memory populations. Once the lymphocyte count had reached its nadir, the repertoires of photon-treated patients showed oligoclonal expansion, particularly of CD8+ Temra cells, and this expansion drove the decline in diversity. Among patients across the cohort who died, overall survival time showed an inverse correlation with a larger post-nadir drop in TCR diversity. The survival association was examined only in patients who died, and the authors described better survival with proton therapy as a possibility, not as a demonstrated result.

Libraries were made using the immunoSEQ multiplex PCR assay. T cell repertoires were profiled by deep sequencing of rearranged TCR beta loci, alongside multiparametric flow cytometry. What TCRdb holds here is the immuneACCESS table cut down to in-frame rearrangements. Part of the clones is not present; checked against another copy, under half of the missing clones reflect an unresolved V gene, and the others are unexplained. The sample profile shows 55,000 to 70,000 clones; roughly 93% of them were found once. Roughly 3% of the sample is held by the ten biggest clonotypes. The germline V gene sets CDR1 to ENHRY and CDR2 to SYGVKD. The CDR3 starts with the cysteine, ends with the phenylalanine, and has 13 residues. Of all the DNA, just the CDR3 is kept, 39 bases in frame from base 1. A distance of 12 bases separates the germline ends of V and J, which lose 7 bases and 3 bases respectively. A remark on this clone: This receptor's antigen is unknown. The record has no base qualities; no much larger clone is one base away.

This TCR came from a woman aged 65 to 85 with pancreatic cancer. The rearranged chain carries TRBV10-3 and TRBJ2-5; a weak D assignment points to TRBD2 (5 bases agree). The starting material was peripheral blood, obtained from a patient treated with photon-based radiotherapy. The DNA sequence is given as TGTGCCATCAAGGAGGTCGGCGAAGAGACCCAGTACTTC. This translates into CAIKEVGEETQYF.